These T cell receptor beta chains were read from a single sample in a study of beta chain features in type 1 diabetes. Assay: immunoSEQ multiplex PCR; the TCRdb copy retains only in-frame clones and omits some. Among approximately 41,000 clones listed, about 66% were seen once. Sequences were obtained from Tregs from blood. The receptors derive from a man between 25 and 39 years old with type 1 diabetes. Some clones in this sample may be carry-over from other donors' samples. CDR3s include the opening cysteine and the closing phenylalanine or tryptophan. D genes are given only for firm matches. Only part of the rows carry a size: once, few, many, or a class if the clone is expanded.

d_call j_call clone_size v_call cdr3_nt cdr3_aa
TRBD1 TRBJ2-3 NA TRBV5-1 TGCGCCAGCAGCGCGGGACAGGTACTTAGCACAGATACGCAGTATTTT CASSAGQVLSTDTQYF
NA TRBJ2-2 few TRBV7-2 TGTGCCAGCAGTCCCAGCGCGAACACCGGGGAGCTGTTTTTT CASSPSANTGELFF
NA TRBJ1-2 once TRBV28 TGTGCCAGCAGTTCGGTGACCCTTGGGCACTATGGCTACACCTTC CASSSVTLGHYGYTF
NA TRBJ2-1 few TRBV10-1 TGCGCCAGCAGTGAGTCCACCTTCAGAGAGCAGTTCTTC CASSESTFREQFF
TRBD2 TRBJ2-7 NA TRBV7-2 TGTGCCAGCAGCTTAATTAGCGGGGGTTCCTACGAGCAGTACTTC CASSLISGGSYEQYF
NA TRBJ2-4 NA TRBV29-1 TGCAGCGTTGCAAGGCAGGGGATAGCCAAAAACATTCAGTACTTC CSVARQGIAKNIQYF
TRBD1 TRBJ1-5 few TRBV19 TGTGCCAGTACCCAAGACAGGGGCTACAATCAGCCCCAGCATTTT CASTQDRGYNQPQHF
TRBD2 TRBJ2-1 NA TRBV10-3 TGTGCCATCAGGGCTAGCGGGGGCTCCTACAATGAGCAGTTCTTC CAIRASGGSYNEQFF
TRBD1 TRBJ1-1 NA TRBV28 TGTGCCAGCAGTTCAGCCCCCGCCGGACAGGGACGTTGGACTGAAGCTTTCTTT CASSSAPAGQGRWTEAFF
NA TRBJ2-7 NA TRBV28 TGTGCCAGCAGACCTACAGGGCGGGAGCAGTACTTC CASRPTGREQYF
TRBD1 TRBJ1-2 NA TRBV5-1 TGCGCCAGCAGCCCCTCGACAGGGGAGGTTCTACGTTGCACCTTC CASSPSTGEVLRCTF
NA TRBJ2-3 NA TRBV6-5 TGTGCCAGCAGTTCGATTAGGGGGGGACAGTATTTT CASSSIRGGQYF
NA TRBJ2-1 few TRBV2 TGTGCCAGCAGTGTCAGTCTGAGGGAGCAGTTCTTC CASSVSLREQFF
NA TRBJ2-1 NA TRBV5-1 TGCGCCAGCAGCTTATACAGGGATAATGAGCAGTTCTTC CASSLYRDNEQFF
TRBD1 TRBJ2-7 NA TRBV5-1 TGCGCCAGCAGCTTGACAGGGGGCAACTACGAGCAGTACTTC CASSLTGGNYEQYF
TRBD1 TRBJ1-4 NA TRBV9 TGTGCCAGCAGCGCCGGACAGGGCGCAACTAATGAAAAACTGTTTTTT CASSAGQGATNEKLFF
NA TRBJ2-3 NA TRBV5-1 TGCGCCAGCAGCCCGACTCTCACAGATACGCAGTATTTT CASSPTLTDTQYF
TRBD1 TRBJ1-6 NA TRBV7-9 TGTGCCAGCAGCGTGTCCCGGGACAGGGGGGATGGGGCACCCCTCCACTTT CASSVSRDRGDGAPLHF
NA TRBJ2-2 NA TRBV20-1 TGCAGTGTCAGGGGAACCGGGGAGCTGTTTTTT CSVRGTGELFF
NA TRBJ2-7 NA TRBV5-1 TGCGCCAGCAGCTGGGAGACGGCAGGGTGGGGAGGATACGAGCAGTACTTC CASSWETAGWGGYEQYF
TRBD1 TRBJ1-2 few TRBV5-8 TGTGCCAGCAGCCCGCGACAGGGAAGAAACTATGGCTACACCTTC CASSPRQGRNYGYTF
TRBD2 TRBJ2-1 NA TRBV7-3 TGTGCCAGCAGTCCTAGGGCGGGCGGGGGGATCAATGAGCAGTTCTTC CASSPRAGGGINEQFF
NA TRBJ1-1 NA TRBV6-5 TGTGCCAGCAGTTACGACAGAGACAACACTGAAGCTTTCTTT CASSYDRDNTEAFF
NA TRBJ1-2 NA TRBV4-3 TGCGCCAGCAGCCAAGAAGCCGGCCAGGACTATGGCTACACCTTC CASSQEAGQDYGYTF
NA TRBJ1-5 NA TRBV6-6 TGTGCCAGTCAGGAGGCGGGACAGCCCCAGCATTTT CASQEAGQPQHF
NA TRBJ2-5 NA TRBV7-8 TGTGCCAGCAGTCGCGGATATCAAGAGACCCAGTACTTC CASSRGYQETQYF
TRBD1 TRBJ2-7 NA TRBV4-3 TGCGCCAGCAGCCAAGACACCGGGACAGGTTCCTACGAGCAGTACTTC CASSQDTGTGSYEQYF
NA TRBJ1-1 once TRBV10-3 TGTGCCTCCTGGCGGGGTGACACTGAAGCTTTCTTT CASWRGDTEAFF
NA TRBJ2-2 NA TRBV6-5 TGTGCCAGCAGCAGCAGGGAAGGAGGGACCGGGGAGCTGTTTTTT CASSSREGGTGELFF